This paragraph covers one T cell receptor (beta chain) sequence. Germline V gene lookup returns CDR1 MNHEY and CDR2 SMNVEV (reference sequence). Trimming removed 5 bases from V and 14 bases from J, with 22 bases in between. This CDR3 spans 14 amino acids. The data belong to a study of shared T cell receptors in the human thymus. Sequencing used immunoSEQ multiplex PCR; TCRdb keeps in-frame clones, though not all of them. Seen here are some 660,000 clones, roughly 86% observed once, and the top ten hold roughly 0.0087%. This sample was shared with a second study, whose subject was human thymus T cells. From that second work: Within thymic and blood repertoires, V and J gene usage appeared to be biased.

This sequence was found in a boy less than two years old with a congenital heart defect. V and J are TRBV27 and TRBJ2-4, with D possibly matching TRBD1 (6 bases). The sample was thymocytes. The CDR3 region is CASSVGPGGGPKYF. The CDR3 DNA reads as TGTGCCAGCAGTGTAGGCCCTGGGGGCGGACCAAAGTACTTC.